This T cell receptor (beta chain) emerged from a study of blood T cells in healthy people across ages. Germline CDR1 KGHSH, CDR2 LQKENI. This CDR3 comprises 15 residues. Trimming cost V 3 bases and J 7 bases; bases outside gene matches: 8. Combining a sample-barcoded 5' primer with a J-beta primer mix, a second PCR ran for roughly 6 to 11 cycles. Each cDNA molecule was tagged by a template-switch adaptor with 12 random nucleotides. TCRdb reprocessed the 5' RACE reads via MiXCR and lists one record per CDR3 protein. The sample lists hundreds of thousands of distinct CDR3 sequences, 62% seen once, with roughly 26% in the top ten. Donors were systemically healthy Caucasian individuals from Russia aged about 6 to 95 years. PBMCs were isolated at a quantity of at least 7 million per sample.

This clonotype originated in a young man in good health. The source material was blood. This rearrangement joins TRBV18 to TRBJ2-1; the match to TRBD2 covers 8 bases. The chain's CDR3 is CASSPTREVRNEQFF. CDR3 bases: TGTGCCAGCTCACCGACGCGGGAGGTGCGGAATGAGCAGTTCTTC.